A selection of T cell receptor beta chains follows, all from one sample in a study of cytomegalovirus exposure and HLA in healthy donors. Clones were read by immunoSEQ multiplex PCR, and TCRdb kept only the in-frame ones, dropping some. The table has about 120,000 clones, less than 80% seen once. What was sequenced was PBMCs. Receptor source: a woman aged 45-60 years in good health and CMV-seropositive. The CDR3 runs from the conserved cysteine through the conserved F or W. D genes are given only for firm matches. Size is stated for part of the rows, as once, few or many counts, or as a class when the clone is expanded.

j_call v_call d_call clone_size cdr3_aa cdr3_nt
TRBJ1-1 TRBV11-3 TRBD1 few CASSPRGTGDTEAFF TGTGCCAGCAGCCCGCGTGGGACAGGAGACACTGAAGCTTTCTTT
TRBJ1-1 TRBV7-2 TRBD1 once CASSLQGALGTEAFF TGTGCCAGCAGTTTACAGGGGGCCTTGGGCACTGAAGCTTTCTTT
TRBJ2-1 TRBV27 TRBD1 few CASRGQGDNEQFF TGTGCCAGCAGAGGACAGGGAGACAATGAGCAGTTCTTC
TRBJ1-4 TRBV28 NA once CASSLPPAGGNEKLFF TGTGCCAGCAGTTTACCCCCGGCGGGAGGAAATGAAAAACTGTTTTTT
TRBJ1-5 TRBV19 NA once CASRQEQGSNQPQHF TGTGCCAGTAGGCAAGAACAGGGTAGCAATCAGCCCCAGCATTTT
TRBJ1-1 TRBV7-2 NA NA CASSFQQVTEAFF TGTGCCAGCAGCTTCCAGCAGGTCACTGAAGCTTTCTTT
TRBJ1-5 TRBV7-6 TRBD1 NA CASSLGTGADQPQHF TGTGCCAGCAGCTTAGGGACAGGGGCGGATCAGCCCCAGCATTTT
TRBJ1-1 TRBV7-2 NA NA CASSLVGGSQETEAFF TGTGCCAGCAGCTTAGTCGGCGGGAGTCAGGAGACTGAAGCTTTCTTT
TRBJ1-1 TRBV5-1 TRBD1 NA CASSLGPDRGTEAFF TGCGCCAGCAGCTTAGGACCCGACAGGGGCACTGAAGCTTTCTTT
TRBJ1-1 TRBV30 NA few CAWSEQGAEAFF TGTGCCTGGAGTGAACAGGGCGCTGAAGCTTTCTTT
TRBJ1-1 TRBV30 NA NA CASALAGIKTEAFF TGTGCCTCAGCCCTGGCAGGAATAAAGACTGAAGCTTTCTTT
TRBJ1-5 TRBV6-5 NA few CASSYSAAGQPQHF TGTGCCAGCAGTTACTCGGCGGCTGGTCAGCCCCAGCATTTT
TRBJ2-5 TRBV5-4 TRBD2 few CASTLRGLETQYF TGTGCCAGCACCTTGCGGGGGTTGGAGACCCAGTACTTC
TRBJ1-1 TRBV7-2 NA few CASSIKQGGGTEAFF TGTGCCAGCAGCATAAAACAGGGTGGTGGCACTGAAGCTTTCTTT
TRBJ2-6 TRBV27 NA NA CASSLIPAGTGANVLTF TGTGCCAGCAGTTTAATCCCCGCGGGGACCGGGGCCAACGTCCTGACTTTC
TRBJ1-1 TRBV4-2 NA once CASSQDWGRVNTEAFF TGTGCCAGCAGCCAAGATTGGGGCCGAGTGAACACTGAAGCTTTCTTT
TRBJ1-4 TRBV19 NA NA CASSPQVSTNEKLFF TGTGCCAGTAGTCCTCAGGTTTCAACTAATGAAAAACTGTTTTTT
TRBJ2-7 TRBV27 NA NA CASSSLGANEQYF TGTGCCAGCAGTTCCTTAGGGGCGAACGAGCAGTACTTC
TRBJ2-3 TRBV7-3 NA NA CASSWGENTDTQYF TGTGCCAGCAGCTGGGGGGAGAACACAGATACGCAGTATTTT
TRBJ1-2 TRBV6-1 NA NA CASSEIGVGYTF TGTGCCAGCAGTGAAATCGGGGTCGGCTACACCTTC
TRBJ2-7 TRBV7-2 TRBD2 NA CASSLDSGGVYYEQYF TGTGCCAGCAGCTTAGATAGCGGGGGGGTGTACTACGAGCAGTACTTC
TRBJ1-1 TRBV28 NA few CATRTGTGLAFF TGTGCCACCCGAACAGGGACCGGGTTGGCTTTCTTT
TRBJ1-1 TRBV6-4 TRBD1 few CASKEDRDNTEAFF TGTGCCAGCAAAGAGGACAGGGATAACACTGAAGCTTTCTTT
TRBJ1-1 TRBV10-3 NA NA CAIKTANTEAFF TGTGCCATCAAGACAGCGAACACTGAAGCTTTCTTT
TRBJ1-3 TRBV9 NA NA CASSVSGGVGNTIYF TGTGCCAGCAGCGTATCGGGGGGGGTCGGAAACACCATATATTTT
TRBJ2-7 TRBV7-8 NA NA CASSLSLVATYEQYF TGTGCCAGCAGCCTATCGCTTGTAGCTACCTACGAGCAGTACTTC
TRBJ2-7 TRBV6-5 TRBD2 NA CASRRTSGTYEQYF TGTGCCAGCAGGAGGACTAGCGGGACCTACGAGCAGTACTTC
TRBJ2-2 TRBV5-1 TRBD1 NA CASSHPIGTGLYAGELFF TGCGCCAGCAGCCACCCCATTGGGACAGGGCTATATGCGGGGGAGCTGTTTTTT
TRBJ1-1 TRBV7-9 NA NA CASSPRVMGEAFF TGTGCCAGCAGCCCGAGGGTCATGGGTGAAGCTTTCTTT
TRBJ2-5 TRBV7-2 TRBD1 NA CASSLRGRRETQYF TGTGCCAGCAGCTTAAGGGGGCGGCGGGAGACCCAGTACTTC
TRBJ2-1 TRBV5-4 TRBD2 once CASSPGGRYNEQFF TGTGCCAGCAGCCCGGGGGGGAGATACAATGAGCAGTTCTTC
TRBJ2-1 TRBV28 TRBD2 NA CASSLVGGRNEQFF TGTGCCAGCAGTTTGGTGGGAGGGCGCAATGAGCAGTTCTTC
TRBJ1-2 TRBV18 TRBD1 once CASSPPVAGGLYGYTF TGTGCCAGCTCACCACCGGTAGCAGGGGGCCTTTATGGCTACACCTTC
TRBJ1-5 TRBV28 NA once CASSLDSSNQPQHF TGTGCCAGCAGCCTAGATTCTAGCAATCAGCCCCAGCATTTT
TRBJ1-1 TRBV11-2 NA NA CASSLSDSTEAFF TGTGCCAGCAGCTTATCGGACAGTACTGAAGCTTTCTTT
TRBJ2-1 TRBV14 NA NA CASSFNNEQFF TGTGCCAGCAGCTTCAACAATGAGCAGTTCTTC
TRBJ1-1 TRBV30 NA NA CAWSAAGATEAFF TGTGCCTGGAGTGCGGCAGGGGCCACTGAAGCTTTCTTT
TRBJ2-7 TRBV4-3 TRBD1 NA CASSQARGQAYEQYF TGCGCCAGCAGCCAAGCGAGGGGACAGGCCTACGAGCAGTACTTC
TRBJ2-2 TRBV9 NA NA CASSVTPTWDMGANTGELFF TGTGCCAGCAGCGTAACCCCAACTTGGGACATGGGAGCGAACACCGGGGAGCTGTTTTTT
TRBJ2-7 TRBV6-6 NA NA CASSYAEGLGDEQYF TGTGCCAGCAGTTACGCTGAGGGCCTCGGGGACGAGCAGTACTTC
TRBJ2-1 TRBV5-6 TRBD2 NA CASSSLAGGPMSYNEQFF TGTGCCAGCAGCTCACTAGCGGGGGGGCCCATGTCCTACAATGAGCAGTTCTTC
TRBJ2-7 TRBV29-1 TRBD2 few CSVRPSAAGGAYEQYF TGCAGCGTCAGGCCCTCGGCGGCGGGGGGGGCCTACGAGCAGTACTTC
TRBJ1-3 TRBV6-1 TRBD1 NA CASSEGQGTGNTIYF TGTGCCAGCAGTGAGGGACAGGGTACTGGAAACACCATATATTTT
TRBJ2-1 TRBV7-8 NA NA CASSVNVAGSTYNEQFF TGTGCCAGCAGCGTGAATGTGGCGGGGAGTACCTACAATGAGCAGTTCTTC
TRBJ2-5 TRBV5-8 NA few CASSLIGVPGALGETQYF TGTGCCAGCAGCTTGATTGGTGTCCCAGGGGCGTTGGGAGAGACCCAGTACTTC
TRBJ2-7 TRBV7-2 TRBD2 NA CASSFGTSVYYEQYF TGTGCCAGCAGCTTCGGGACTAGCGTTTACTACGAGCAGTACTTC
TRBJ2-3 TRBV30 TRBD2 NA CAWSGTSGGTDTQYF TGTGCCTGGAGCGGGACTAGCGGGGGAACAGATACGCAGTATTTT
TRBJ1-1 TRBV28 NA NA CASRTTANTEAFF TGTGCCAGCAGAACAACAGCGAACACTGAAGCTTTCTTT
TRBJ1-6 TRBV5-1 TRBD1 NA CASQGAENSPLHF TGCGCCAGCCAGGGGGCGGAAAATTCACCCCTCCACTTT
TRBJ2-5 TRBV18 TRBD2 NA CASSPLAGGVQETQYF TGTGCCAGCTCACCTCTAGCGGGAGGCGTCCAAGAGACCCAGTACTTC
TRBJ2-7 TRBV4-1 NA NA CASSQVGGFYEQYF TGCGCCAGCAGCCAAGTTGGGGGGTTCTACGAGCAGTACTTC
TRBJ1-1 TRBV6-5 NA NA CASSTGPENTEAFF TGTGCCAGCAGCACAGGTCCTGAGAACACTGAAGCTTTCTTT
TRBJ2-5 TRBV5-4 TRBD1 few CASSQSRDRQETQYF TGTGCCAGCAGCCAATCCCGGGACAGGCAAGAGACCCAGTACTTC
TRBJ2-5 TRBV11-2 NA few CASSLYETSDLETQYF TGTGCCAGCAGCTTATACGAGACTAGTGATTTAGAGACCCAGTACTTC
TRBJ2-5 TRBV5-4 NA NA CASSLAPGETQYF TGTGCCAGCAGCTTGGCTCCGGGGGAGACCCAGTACTTC